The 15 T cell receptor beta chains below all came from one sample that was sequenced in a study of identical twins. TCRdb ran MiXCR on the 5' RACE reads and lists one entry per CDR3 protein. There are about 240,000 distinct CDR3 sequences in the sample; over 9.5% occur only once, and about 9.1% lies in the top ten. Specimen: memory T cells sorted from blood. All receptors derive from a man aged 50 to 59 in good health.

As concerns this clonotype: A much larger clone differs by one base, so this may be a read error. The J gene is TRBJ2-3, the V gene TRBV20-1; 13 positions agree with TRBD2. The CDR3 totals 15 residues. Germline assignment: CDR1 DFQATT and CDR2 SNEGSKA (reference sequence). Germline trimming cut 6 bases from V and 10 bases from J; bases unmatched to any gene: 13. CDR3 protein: CSAEQLAGGPDSQYF. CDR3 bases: TGCAGTGCGGAGCAACTAGCGGGGGGGCCGGATTCGCAGTATTTT.

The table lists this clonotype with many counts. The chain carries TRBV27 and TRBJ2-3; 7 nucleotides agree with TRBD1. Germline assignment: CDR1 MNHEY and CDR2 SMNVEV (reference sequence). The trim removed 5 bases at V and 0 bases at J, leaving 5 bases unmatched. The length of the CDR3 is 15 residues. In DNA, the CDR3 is TGTGCCAGCAGTGTGACAGGGAGAAGCACAGATACGCAGTATTTT. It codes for CASSVTGRSTDTQYF.

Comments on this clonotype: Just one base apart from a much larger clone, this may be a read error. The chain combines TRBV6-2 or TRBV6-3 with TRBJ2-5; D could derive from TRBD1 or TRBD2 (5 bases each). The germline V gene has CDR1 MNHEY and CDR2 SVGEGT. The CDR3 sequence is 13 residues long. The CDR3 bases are TGTGCCACCAGTTTGGGACACCAAGAGACCCAGTACTTC. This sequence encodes CATSLGHQETQYF.

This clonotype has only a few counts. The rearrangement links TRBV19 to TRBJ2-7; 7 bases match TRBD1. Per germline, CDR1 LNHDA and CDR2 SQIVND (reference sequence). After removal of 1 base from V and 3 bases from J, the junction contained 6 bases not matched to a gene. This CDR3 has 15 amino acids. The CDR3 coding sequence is TGTGCCAGTAGTATAGGTGGGACAGAGTACTACGAGCAGTACTTC. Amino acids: CASSIGGTEYYEQYF. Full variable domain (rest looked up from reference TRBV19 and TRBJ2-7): DGGITQSPKYLFRKEGQNVTLSCEQNLNHDAMYWYRQDPGQGLRLIYYSQIVNDFQKGDIAEGYSVSREKKESFPLTVTSAQKNPTAFYLCASSIGGTEYYEQYFGPGTRLTVT.

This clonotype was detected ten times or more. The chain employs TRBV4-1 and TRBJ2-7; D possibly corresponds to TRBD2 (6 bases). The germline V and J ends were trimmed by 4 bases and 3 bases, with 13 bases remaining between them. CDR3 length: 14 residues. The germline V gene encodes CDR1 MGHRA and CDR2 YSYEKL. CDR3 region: CASSLSGGFYEQYF. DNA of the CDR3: TGCGCCAGCAGCCTCAGCGGAGGGTTCTACGAGCAGTACTTC.

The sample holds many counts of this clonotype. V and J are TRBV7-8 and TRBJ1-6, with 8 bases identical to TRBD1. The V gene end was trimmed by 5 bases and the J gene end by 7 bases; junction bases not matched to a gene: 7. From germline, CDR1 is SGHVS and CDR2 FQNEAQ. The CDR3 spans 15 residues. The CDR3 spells CASSLPGGRNSPLHF. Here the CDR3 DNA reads TGTGCCAGCAGCCTACCAGGGGGCCGGAATTCACCCCTCCACTTT.

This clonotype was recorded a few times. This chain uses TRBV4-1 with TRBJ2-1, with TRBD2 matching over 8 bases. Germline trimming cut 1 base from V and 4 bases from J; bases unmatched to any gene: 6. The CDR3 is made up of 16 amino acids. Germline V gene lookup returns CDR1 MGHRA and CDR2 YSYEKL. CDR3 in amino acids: CASSQAELAEYNEQFF. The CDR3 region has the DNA TGCGCCAGCAGCCAAGCTGAACTAGCGGAATACAATGAGCAGTTCTTC.

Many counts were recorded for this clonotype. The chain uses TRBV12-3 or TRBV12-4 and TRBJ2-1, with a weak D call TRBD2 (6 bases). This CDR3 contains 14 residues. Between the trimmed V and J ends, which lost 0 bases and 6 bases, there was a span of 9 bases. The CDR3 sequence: CASSLAGGLNEQFF. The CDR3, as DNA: TGTGCCAGCAGTTTAGCGGGGGGTCTCAATGAGCAGTTCTTC.

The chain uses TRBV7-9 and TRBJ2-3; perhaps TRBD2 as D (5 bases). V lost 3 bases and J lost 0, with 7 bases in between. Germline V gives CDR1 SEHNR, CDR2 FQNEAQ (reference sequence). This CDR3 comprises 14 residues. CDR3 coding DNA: TGTGCCAGCAGCTTGGAGGCTAGCACAGATACGCAGTATTTT. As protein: CASSLEASTDTQYF.

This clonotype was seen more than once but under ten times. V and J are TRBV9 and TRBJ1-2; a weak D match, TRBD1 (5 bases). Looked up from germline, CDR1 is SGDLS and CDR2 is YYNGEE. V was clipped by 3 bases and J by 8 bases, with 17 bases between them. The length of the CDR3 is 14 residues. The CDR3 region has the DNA TGTGCCAGCAGCGCTCAAGCAGGGCGAGAGGGCTACACCTTC. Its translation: CASSAQAGREGYTF.

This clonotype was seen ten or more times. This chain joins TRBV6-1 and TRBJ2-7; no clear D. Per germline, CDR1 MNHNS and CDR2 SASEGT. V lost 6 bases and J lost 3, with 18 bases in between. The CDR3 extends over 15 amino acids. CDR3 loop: CASREREQGLYEQYF. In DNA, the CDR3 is TGTGCCAGCAGGGAACGCGAACAAGGCCTCTACGAGCAGTACTTC.

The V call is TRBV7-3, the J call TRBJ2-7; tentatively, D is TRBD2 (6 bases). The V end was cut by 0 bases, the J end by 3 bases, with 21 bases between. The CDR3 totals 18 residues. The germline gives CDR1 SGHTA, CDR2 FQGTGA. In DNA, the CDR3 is TGTGCCAGCAGCTTAACAGGCGGTTATTTGGCGGGAAGCTACGAGCAGTACTTC. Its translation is CASSLTGGYLAGSYEQYF.

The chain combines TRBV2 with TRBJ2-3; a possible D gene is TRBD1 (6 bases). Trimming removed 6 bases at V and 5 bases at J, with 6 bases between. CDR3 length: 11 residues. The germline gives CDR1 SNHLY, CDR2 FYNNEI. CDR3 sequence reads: CASRDRDTQYF. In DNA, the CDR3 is TGTGCCAGCAGGGACAGAGATACGCAGTATTTT.

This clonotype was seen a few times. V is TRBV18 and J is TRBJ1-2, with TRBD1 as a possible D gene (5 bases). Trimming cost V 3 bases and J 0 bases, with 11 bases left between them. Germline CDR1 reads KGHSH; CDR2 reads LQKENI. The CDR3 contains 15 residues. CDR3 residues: CASSPRGRTNYGYTF. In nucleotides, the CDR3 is TGTGCCAGCTCACCGAGGGGACGGACTAACTATGGCTACACCTTC.

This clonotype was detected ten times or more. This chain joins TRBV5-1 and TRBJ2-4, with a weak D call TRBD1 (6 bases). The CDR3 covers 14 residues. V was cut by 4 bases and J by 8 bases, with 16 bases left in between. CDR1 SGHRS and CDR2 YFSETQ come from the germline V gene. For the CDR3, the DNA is TGCGCCAGCAGCGACGGGACATTAGGATACATTCAGTACTTC. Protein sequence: CASSDGTLGYIQYF.